This paragraph reports one T cell receptor (beta chain). The antigen is undetermined. The ends were cut back, 5 bases at V and 7 bases at J, with 9 bases in the middle. Germline V gene data show CDR1 as MNHNY and CDR2 as SVGAGI (reference sequence). The CDR3 is 12 residues long. The data belong to a study of tumor-infiltrating lymphocytes in localized non-small cell lung cancer. Study background: Resected tumor was paired with non-adjacent uninvolved lung from the same patient.

Whole-study findings and limits: TCR sequencing covered a subset of patients with enough tissue.

Some clones are missing from TCRdb's copy, which holds only in-frame ones; the method was immunoSEQ multiplex PCR. This sample has over 15,000 clones, with roughly two thirds found just once. Specimen: lung tumor tissue. The source is a human donor with non-small cell lung cancer. This rearrangement joins TRBV6-6 to TRBJ2-1; the D is unclear. CDR3 in amino acids: CASSRPRNEQFF. CDR3 in DNA: TGTGCCAGCAGTCGCCCTAGAAATGAGCAGTTCTTC.